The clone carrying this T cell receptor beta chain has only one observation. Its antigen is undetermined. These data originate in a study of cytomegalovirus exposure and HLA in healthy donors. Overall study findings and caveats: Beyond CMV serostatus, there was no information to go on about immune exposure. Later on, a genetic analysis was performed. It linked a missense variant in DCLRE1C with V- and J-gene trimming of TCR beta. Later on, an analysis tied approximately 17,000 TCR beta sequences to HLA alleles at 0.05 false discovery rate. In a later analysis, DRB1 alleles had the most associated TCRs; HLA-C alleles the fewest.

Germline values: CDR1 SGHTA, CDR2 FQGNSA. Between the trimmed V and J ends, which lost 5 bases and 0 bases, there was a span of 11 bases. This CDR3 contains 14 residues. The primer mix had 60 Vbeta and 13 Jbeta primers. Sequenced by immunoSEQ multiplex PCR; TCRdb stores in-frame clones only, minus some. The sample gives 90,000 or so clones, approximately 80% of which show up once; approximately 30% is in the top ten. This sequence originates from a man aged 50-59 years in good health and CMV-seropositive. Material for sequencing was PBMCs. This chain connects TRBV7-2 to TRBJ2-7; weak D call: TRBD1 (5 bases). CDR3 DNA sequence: TGTGCCAGCAGCCAGGGTCCTAGCTCCTACGAGCAGTACTTC. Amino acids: CASSQGPSSYEQYF.